The clone carrying this T cell receptor beta chain was detected a few times. The antigen is not known. TCR alpha and TCR beta cDNA libraries carrying sample barcodes and UMIs were produced by 5'RACE using constant-segment primers. TCRdb processed the 5' RACE reads anew with MiXCR; each CDR3 protein has one entry. The sample has 150,000 to 200,000 distinct CDR3 sequences, around 10% seen once; the top ten hold roughly 3.8%. The source of the sample is a study of T-cell memory formation after mild COVID-19. The germline V gene encodes CDR1 SGHNT and CDR2 YENEEA. The CDR3 runs to 15 residues. Deletions cut 2 bases from V and 5 bases from J, with 12 bases between. The study, taken as a whole, reports: Clonal second-wave expansions that peaked on day 37 had unconfirmed SARS-CoV-2 specificity. Some SARS-CoV-2-responding clones were already detected in memory before infection.

J is TRBJ2-2 and V is TRBV11-3, with D perhaps matching TRBD1 (6 bases). The TCR sequence derives from a man between 18 and 35 years old who had mild COVID-19 (a few samples of this study predate the infection). Cell type and time point are not known. Sequencing was performed on PBMCs or a T cell subset sorted from them (not recorded which). The CDR3 coding sequence is TGTGCCAGCAGCTTACAACAGGGTGGTACCGGGGAGCTGTTTTTT. Translation gives CASSLQQGGTGELFF.